A selection of T cell receptor beta chains follows, all from one sample in a study of blood T cell repertoires in COVID-19. Libraries were prepared by immunoSEQ multiplex PCR; TCRdb keeps only in-frame clonotypes and omits some of them. This table holds over 250,000 clones, roughly nine tenths found once. The source material was PBMCs or T cells enriched from blood (not recorded which). These receptors were collected from an older woman who had recovered from COVID-19. CDR3s include the opening cysteine and the closing phenylalanine or tryptophan. The order of the fields is D gene, V gene, J gene, clone size, CDR3 protein, CDR3 DNA. A D gene is named only where the DNA matches it firmly. The listing skips clone size in some rows; elsewhere it reads once, few, many or a size class.

TRBD1	TRBV7-9	TRBJ1-3	.	CASSLNRGLDTIYF	TGTGCCAGCAGCTTAAACAGGGGGCTGGACACCATATATTTT
TRBD2	TRBV5-1	TRBJ2-1	.	CASSWSGGAGDEQFF	TGCGCCAGCAGCTGGAGCGGGGGGGCTGGTGATGAGCAGTTCTTC
TRBD1	TRBV28	TRBJ2-7	.	CASRGGTGGSHEQYF	TGTGCCAGCAGGGGCGGGACAGGGGGTTCCCACGAGCAGTACTTC
TRBD1	TRBV28	TRBJ1-2	.	CATTDRGRGYTF	TGTGCCACCACGGACAGGGGGCGAGGCTACACCTTC
TRBD1	TRBV27	TRBJ1-1	.	CASSLSGTGWTEAFF	TGTGCCAGCAGTTTATCTGGGACAGGGTGGACTGAAGCTTTCTTT
TRBD1	TRBV5-8	TRBJ2-7	.	CASRRTGGSYEQYF	TGTGCCAGCCGCCGGACAGGGGGTTCCTACGAGCAGTACTTC
.	TRBV19	TRBJ2-1	.	CASTLDWAGEQFF	TGTGCCAGTACCTTGGACTGGGCGGGGGAGCAGTTCTTC
TRBD2	TRBV5-1	TRBJ2-5	once	CASSLVLAGGGQETQYF	TGCGCCAGCAGCTTGGTACTAGCGGGAGGGGGGCAAGAGACCCAGTACTTC
.	TRBV6-2/TRBV6-3	TRBJ1-2	.	CASSAHFYGYTF	TGTGCCAGCAGTGCCCACTTCTATGGCTACACCTTC
.	TRBV5-1	TRBJ2-3	.	CASSLGGPYGTDTQYF	TGCGCCAGCAGCTTGGGCGGCCCCTACGGCACAGATACGCAGTATTTT
TRBD1	TRBV27	TRBJ2-1	.	CASSLIWDRGYYNEQFF	TGTGCCAGCAGTTTAATATGGGACAGGGGGTACTACAATGAGCAGTTCTTC
.	TRBV7-9	TRBJ2-2	few	CASRTGTTTGELFF	TGTGCCAGCAGAACCGGGACAACCACCGGGGAGCTGTTTTTT
.	TRBV18	TRBJ1-4	once	CASSPTRLSLRSRPNEKLFF	TGTGCCAGCTCACCAACCCGGTTGTCCCTCCGGTCCAGGCCTAATGAAAAACTGTTTTTT
TRBD1	TRBV10-3	TRBJ1-5	.	CAISVGTGDQPQHF	TGTGCCATCAGTGTAGGGACAGGGGATCAGCCCCAGCATTTT
TRBD2	TRBV6-4	TRBJ2-1	.	CASSPLAGGPGEQFF	TGTGCCAGCTCCCCCCTAGCGGGGGGGCCGGGTGAGCAGTTCTTC
.	TRBV5-6	TRBJ2-5	once	CASSLKGVTQYF	TGTGCCAGCAGCTTGAAGGGAGTGACCCAGTACTTC
TRBD1	TRBV2	TRBJ2-5	.	CASKMTGGRETQYF	TGTGCCAGCAAAATGACAGGGGGCCGTGAGACCCAGTACTTC
.	TRBV5-1	TRBJ1-4	.	CASSRDSNEKLFF	TGCGCCAGCAGTCGGGATTCAAATGAAAAACTGTTTTTT
TRBD2	TRBV7-9	TRBJ2-7	.	CASSPASGGASPEQYF	TGTGCCAGCAGCCCGGCTAGCGGGGGGGCGTCCCCCGAGCAGTACTTC
.	TRBV11-2	TRBJ1-3	.	CASSFNHAGNTIYF	TGTGCCAGCAGCTTCAATCATGCTGGAAACACCATATATTTT
.	TRBV3-1/TRBV3-2	TRBJ1-5	.	CASSRDGGQPQHF	TGTGCCAGCAGTCGCGACGGGGGTCAGCCCCAGCATTTT
.	TRBV2	TRBJ1-5	.	CASSEAFGRQPQHF	TGTGCCAGCAGTGAAGCGTTTGGGCGTCAGCCCCAGCATTTT
.	TRBV28	TRBJ1-4	.	CASRVDGSSLGKLFF	TGTGCCAGCAGAGTTGACGGGTCGTCATTGGGAAAACTGTTTTTT
TRBD2	TRBV10-3	TRBJ2-3	.	CAIRGTSGDSSTDTQYF	TGTGCCATTAGGGGGACTAGCGGAGATTCTAGCACAGATACGCAGTATTTT
.	TRBV19	TRBJ2-7	.	CASSGDIRGDEQYF	TGTGCCAGTAGCGGGGACATTCGGGGGGACGAGCAGTACTTC
.	TRBV5-6	TRBJ1-1	once	CASSPQGKSPEAFF	TGTGCCAGCAGCCCACAGGGAAAGAGCCCTGAAGCTTTCTTT
TRBD1	TRBV28	TRBJ1-3	.	CASTSQGGSSGNTIYF	TGTGCCAGCACTTCCCAGGGGGGAAGCTCTGGAAACACCATATATTTT
.	TRBV12-3/TRBV12-4	TRBJ2-5	.	CASKKGAGETQYF	TGTGCCAGCAAAAAGGGGGCGGGGGAGACCCAGTACTTC
.	TRBV10-1	TRBJ2-5	many	CASSAGSGEQETQYF	TGCGCCAGCAGTGCCGGGTCAGGGGAGCAAGAGACCCAGTACTTC
TRBD1	TRBV10-3	TRBJ1-2	.	CAISPGQEIYGYTF	TGTGCCATCTCCCCGGGACAGGAGATTTATGGCTACACCTTC
.	TRBV5-1	TRBJ1-6	few	CASSLGLPPYNSPLHF	TGCGCCAGCAGCTTGGGACTACCACCCTATAATTCACCCCTCCACTTT
TRBD2	TRBV10-3	TRBJ2-2	.	CAISVASGRAYTGELFF	TGTGCCATCAGTGTCGCTAGCGGGAGGGCTTACACCGGGGAGCTGTTTTTT
.	TRBV5-4	TRBJ2-5	.	CASSYVAAQETQYF	TGTGCCAGCAGCTATGTAGCGGCCCAAGAGACCCAGTACTTC
TRBD2	TRBV15	TRBJ2-2	.	CATSRLLGLAGNANTGELFF	TGTGCCACCAGCAGACTACTGGGACTAGCGGGGAACGCGAACACCGGGGAGCTGTTTTTT
TRBD2	TRBV14	TRBJ2-7	.	CAPQPRASGYEQYF	TGTGCCCCCCAACCCAGGGCTAGCGGTTACGAGCAGTACTTC
TRBD2	TRBV5-1	TRBJ2-1	.	CASSFERETYNEQFF	TGCGCCAGCAGCTTCGAGCGGGAGACCTACAATGAGCAGTTCTTC
TRBD1	TRBV6-5	TRBJ1-5	.	CASSQQGQQNQPQHF	TGTGCCAGCAGTCAGCAGGGACAGCAAAATCAGCCCCAGCATTTT